These 18 T cell receptor beta chains originate from one sample sequenced in a study of OX40 agonist ivuxolimab in advanced cancers. Produced via immunoSEQ multiplex PCR; TCRdb's table is partial and in-frame only. The sample has 50,000 or so clones; 75% to 80% are singletons. The source was CD4+ or CD8+ T cells sorted from blood, collected in a trial of the OX40 agonist ivuxolimab. The receptors stem from an adult with an advanced solid tumor such as melanoma, head and neck, liver or kidney cancer.

This clone has just a few counts. V gene TRBV2 combines with J gene TRBJ1-1; TRBD1 is a possible D gene (6 bases). The CDR3 runs 18 residues. V lost 3 bases, J lost 2 bases, and 22 bases lay in between. The germline CDR1 and CDR2 sequences are SNHLY and FYNNEI. CDR3 nucleotides: TGTGCCAGCAGTGACCGCCTAAGACTACAGGGCGGCAACACTGAAGCTTTCTTT. The encoded protein is CASSDRLRLQGGNTEAFF.

V and J are TRBV5-4 and TRBJ2-1; perhaps TRBD2 as D (5 bases). The length of the CDR3 is 14 residues. The germline gives CDR1 SGHNT, CDR2 YYREEE (reference sequence). Deletions cut 4 bases from V and 8 bases from J, with 16 bases between. The CDR3 DNA reads as TGTGCCAGCAGCCCCCAACTAGAGCCGGATGAGCAGTTCTTC. This encodes CASSPQLEPDEQFF. Together with reference TRBV5-4 and TRBJ2-1, the CDR3 gives the full variable domain: ETGVTQSPTHLIKTRGQQVTLRCSSQSGHNTVSWYQQALGQGPQFIFQYYREEENGRGNFPPRFSGLQFPNYSSELNVNALELDDSALYLCASSPQLEPDEQFFGPGTRLTVL.

The sample holds one count of this clone. The chain combines TRBV10-2 with TRBJ2-4, with D possibly being TRBD2 (5 bases). Trimming left V 6 bases short and J 11 bases short, with 17 bases between. CDR1 is WSHSY, CDR2 SAAADI, per germline. CDR3 length: 13 amino acids. The CDR3: CASSIPGTWVQYF. DNA of the CDR3: TGCGCCAGCAGCATTCCGGGAACCTGGGTTCAGTACTTC.

This rearrangement joins TRBV10-3 to TRBJ2-2, with 9 bases fitting TRBD1. The ends lost 9 bases at V and 3 bases at J; junction bases unmatched: 5. From germline, CDR1 is ENHRY and CDR2 SYGVKD. The CDR3 is 14 residues long. CDR3 sequence reads: CAIHRDRDTGELFF. For the CDR3, the DNA is TGTGCCATTCACCGGGACAGGGACACCGGGGAGCTGTTTTTT.

The genes are TRBV5-8 and TRBJ2-7; no clear D gene. The germline V gene has CDR1 SGHTS and CDR2 YDEGEE. This CDR3 comprises 15 residues. V was clipped by 1 base and J by 0 bases, with 11 bases between them. As DNA, the CDR3 is TGTGCCAGCAGCTTGTATCTCAGCAGCTCCTACGAGCAGTACTTC. Encoded protein: CASSLYLSSSYEQYF. The full variable domain, completed using reference TRBV5-8 and TRBJ2-7, is EAGVTQSPTHLIKTRGQQATLRCSPISGHTSVYWYQQALGLGLQFLLWYDEGEERNRGNFPPRFSGRQFPNYSSELNVNALELEDSALYLCASSLYLSSSYEQYFGPGTRLTVT.

The gene calls are TRBV10-2 and TRBJ2-2; D could derive from TRBD1 or TRBD2 (5 bases each). CDR3 length: 17 amino acids. The germline gives CDR1 WSHSY, CDR2 SAAADI. V lost 0 bases and J lost 5, with 16 bases in between. CDR3 sequence reads: CASSESRGLGWTGELFF. Here the CDR3 DNA reads TGCGCCAGCAGTGAGTCGAGGGGTCTGGGTTGGACCGGGGAGCTGTTTTTT.

This clone was seen only a few times. The chain links TRBV6-6 to TRBJ1-5; D might be TRBD1 (5 bases). Germline V CDR1 and CDR2: MNHNY, SVGAGI (reference sequence). The CDR3 extends over 15 amino acids. The V gene lost 0 bases and the J gene lost 5 bases, with 11 bases spanning the gap. In nucleotides, the CDR3 is TGTGCCAGCAGTTACTCATCCCAGGGTCATCAGCCCCAGCATTTT. It codes for CASSYSSQGHQPQHF.

This chain connects TRBV7-9 to TRBJ2-7; TRBD1 might be the D (6 bases). Germline CDR1 is SEHNR and CDR2 is FQNEAQ (reference sequence). The ends were cut back, 2 bases at V and 2 bases at J, with 10 bases in the middle. CDR3 length: 14 amino acids. This chain's CDR3 is CASSLQGITYEQYF. The CDR3 DNA reads as TGTGCCAGCAGCTTACAGGGGATTACCTACGAGCAGTACTTC.

The chain links TRBV5-1 to TRBJ2-1; 8 bases line up with TRBD2. The V segment lost 2 bases and the J segment 7 bases; nucleotides outside the gene matches: 8. This CDR3 region has 15 residues. Germline values: CDR1 SGHRS, CDR2 YFSETQ. In nucleotides, the CDR3 is TGCGCCAGCAGCTTAGGAACTAGCGGCTTGAATGAGCAGTTCTTC. Translation: CASSLGTSGLNEQFF.

The CDR3 is CASSLGAGNEQFF. CDR3 DNA sequence: TGTGCCAGCAGCTTAGGTGCCGGGAATGAGCAGTTCTTC. The J gene is TRBJ2-1, the V gene TRBV7-9, with D unclear. CDR1 and CDR2 (germline): SEHNR, FQNEAQ (reference sequence). This CDR3 is built from 13 residues. Trimming took 1 base from V and 7 from J, leaving 8 bases between them. The full variable domain, its missing parts supplied by reference TRBV7-9 and TRBJ2-1, is DTGVSQNPRHKITKRGQNVTFRCDPISEHNRLYWYRQTLGQGPEFLTYFQNEAQLEKSRLLSDRFSAERPKGSFSTLEIQRTEQGDSAMYLCASSLGAGNEQFFGPGTRLTVL.

V is TRBV9 and J is TRBJ1-2; D is unclear. This CDR3 is built from 14 residues. V dropped 3 bases and J dropped 4 bases, with 13 bases sitting between them. Per germline, CDR1 SGDLS and CDR2 YYNGEE. The CDR3 is CASSGGYVGYGYTF. The CDR3 DNA follows: TGTGCCAGCAGCGGGGGATACGTTGGCTATGGCTACACCTTC. The full variable domain, rest sourced from reference TRBV9 and TRBJ1-2, is DSGVTQTPKHLITATGQRVTLRCSPRSGDLSVYWYQQSLDQGLQFLIQYYNGEERAKGNILERFSAQQFPDLHSELNLSSLELGDSALYFCASSGGYVGYGYTFGSGTRLTVV.

This clone was counted a few times. This chain uses TRBV7-2 with TRBJ2-4; no clear D gene. The CDR3 extends over 14 amino acids. CDR1 and CDR2 (germline): SGHTA, FQGNSA. Trimming stripped 5 bases from V and 8 bases from J, with 16 bases between. In DNA, the CDR3 is TGTGCCAGCAGCCCAAGCCCTGCGAGGCACATTCAGTACTTC. Amino acids: CASSPSPARHIQYF.

For the CDR3, the DNA is TGCGCCAGCAGCGACGGCCTTACGAGCCAATTCACCGGGGAGCTGTTTTTT. Amino acid sequence: CASSDGLTSQFTGELFF. This chain connects TRBV5-1 to TRBJ2-2; the D is unclear. The CDR3 is 17 residues long. Germline CDR1 and CDR2: SGHRS and YFSETQ. The V end lost 4 bases, the J end lost 4 bases, and 20 bases lay between the germline ends.

The table lists this clone with a count of one. The chain recombines TRBV27 with TRBJ1-2; perhaps TRBD1 as D (6 bases). CDR3 length equals 13 residues. Germline values: CDR1 MNHEY, CDR2 SMNVEV (reference sequence). Trimming left V 7 bases short and J 4 bases short, with 13 bases between. In nucleotides, the CDR3 is TGTGCCAGCAAGGACAGTAGAATCTATGGCTACACCTTC. It codes for CASKDSRIYGYTF.

V gene TRBV30 combines with J gene TRBJ1-2; tentatively, D is TRBD1 (5 bases). The germline CDR1 and CDR2 sequences are GTSNPN and SVGIG (reference sequence). The CDR3 is made up of 12 amino acids. V was shortened by 3 bases and J by 4 bases, with 9 bases between the two germline ends. The CDR3 region has the DNA TGTGCCTGGAGCCAGGGTCTCTATGGCTACACCTTC. Translating gives CAWSQGLYGYTF.

This clone was counted only a few times. This chain connects TRBV29-1 to TRBJ2-3; 7 positions match TRBD2. Germline CDR1 is SQVTM and CDR2 is ANQGSEA. V trimming: 6 bases; J trimming: 3 bases; junction bases outside the gene matches: 9. The CDR3 sequence is 14 residues long. The CDR3, as DNA: TGCAGCGTCAACGGGAGGTTCACGACAGATACGCAGTATTTT. Protein sequence: CSVNGRFTTDTQYF.

This clone occurred a few times. The gene calls are TRBV11-1 and TRBJ1-1; D is ambiguous. Germline-derived CDR1 and CDR2 are SGHAT and FQDESV (reference sequence). V dropped 5 bases and J dropped 0 bases, with 16 bases sitting between them. The CDR3 sequence is 16 residues long. For the CDR3, the DNA is TGTGCCAGCAGCCCCTCCGGCGGCCGGATGAACACTGAAGCTTTCTTT. It translates to CASSPSGGRMNTEAFF.

The CDR3 protein is CATSKVRTGATGANVLTF. The CDR3 DNA follows: TGTGCCACCAGCAAGGTGAGGACAGGGGCGACTGGGGCCAACGTCCTGACTTTC. The chain uses TRBV15 and TRBJ2-6, with 9 bases matching TRBD1. The CDR3 is 18 amino acids. CDR1 LNHNV and CDR2 YYDKDF come from the germline V gene (reference sequence). The trim removed 4 bases at V and 2 bases at J, leaving 9 bases unmatched.